The T cell receptor beta chain described here comes from a study of cytotoxic CD8 clonotypes in ibrutinib-treated CLL. Study-wide results and limits: Clonality measured at baseline exceeded age-matched healthy donors, tracking circulating CD8+ T-cell counts. Rising at ibrutinib response, clonality subsequently fell back toward baseline at progression.

Depths of 1 in 200,000 to 1 in 1 million T cells were the sequencing target. Data came from immunoSEQ multiplex PCR; TCRdb stores just in-frame clones and leaves some out. There are approximately 210,000 clones in the sample; over 60% occur only once, and around an eighth lies in the top ten. Remarks on this clone: Its antigen is unknown.

This clonotype originated in a human donor with chronic lymphocytic leukemia. The sequences come from PBMCs, collected after 24 months of ibrutinib treatment.

The CDR3 spells CASSPTSSAPYNEQFF. In DNA form, the CDR3 reads TGTGCCAGTAGCCCCACCAGTAGCGCGCCCTACAATGAGCAGTTCTTC. This chain uses TRBV19 with TRBJ2-1; perhaps TRBD2 as D (5 bases). The CDR3 covers 16 residues. The V and J ends lost 6 bases and 2 bases respectively, with 17 bases between them. The germline V gene has CDR1 LNHDA and CDR2 SQIVND (reference sequence).